This TCR beta chain was captured in a study of glioma-infiltrating T cells after dendritic cell vaccination (dated by TCRdb to 2015 to 2016). As for the study more broadly: The cohort comprised about 15 glioblastoma patients from Phase I and II dendritic cell vaccination trials, 9 newly diagnosed and 6 with recurrent disease. Patients received autologous tumor lysate-pulsed dendritic cell vaccination between 2003 and 2012. The vaccine consisted of monocyte-derived dendritic cells cultured seven to eight days with IL-4 and GM-CSF, then pulsed overnight with autologous tumor lysate. Patients received three intradermal dendritic cell vaccine injections at biweekly intervals in the arm below the axilla. In glioblastoma patients vaccinated with dendritic cells, deep sequencing of TCR beta CDR3 regions served to measure the amount of tumor-infiltrating lymphocytes and to compare repertoires between tumor and blood. Survival after dendritic cell vaccination was correlated with TCR sequencing metrics such as TIL content and the overlap between tumor and blood repertoires.

Patients were selected on the basis of adequate residual fresh-frozen tumor tissue and more than two years of available survival data. None of the glioblastoma patients carried an isocitrate dehydrogenase mutation, although molecular status otherwise varied. PBMC collection took place before vaccination, two weeks after the third vaccination, and at tumor progression if progression occurred. Genomic DNA was extracted with the Qiagen DNeasy Blood extraction Kit. Using the immunoSEQ assay, TCRB CDR3 regions were amplified from approximately 2 micrograms of genomic DNA, or from all available DNA when less than that was on hand. The multiplex PCR employed 60 forward primers targeting TCR V beta segments and 13 reverse primers targeting J beta segments. Synthetic control templates were spiked into each sample at limiting dilution to estimate reads per starting template. Sequencing produced 87 bp reads on the Illumina HiSeq System. The authors' analysis ran thus. PCR and sequencing errors were removed by a nearest neighbor algorithm that merged closely related sequences. TCR overlap was measured as the percentage of unique tumor TCR beta sequences that were also present in the peripheral blood of the same patient. The immuneACCESS repertoire file appears here via TCRdb, limited to in-frame rearrangements. These files lack a portion of the clones; in checked studies, under half of the deficit traces to unresolved V genes, and the cause of the others is not known. From that table come the V and J calls and clone size; the DNA was used to work out D and trimming. For this sample the table gives approximately 84,000 clones, of which about nine tenths were detected only once. In total, the top ten clones hold 15% to 18% of the sample.

From a lookup of the germline V gene (reference sequence), CDR1 and CDR2 are DFQATT and SNEGSKA. Counted from cysteine to phenylalanine, this CDR3 has 11 amino acids. The read is trimmed to its CDR3 DNA, 33 bases read in frame from base 1. Notes on this clone: This clone's antigen is unknown. No much larger clonotype is one base removed from it; base qualities were not supplied.

The research as a whole found: The three-group TCR overlap response model was characterized as speculative, and prospective validation of the model was stated to be required. TCR clonality showed no direct relationship with survival, which suggests that a diverse polyclonal response may matter. The cohort was small and heterogeneous, and full blood and tumor sets were available for few patients, with initial-recurrent tumor pairs available for even fewer patients. After dendritic cell vaccination, a higher estimated pretreatment TIL content predicted longer time to progression and longer overall survival.

The sequencing here drew on blood, taken before dendritic cell vaccination. The V and J genes are TRBV20-1 and TRBJ1-2; 7 central bases correspond to TRBD1. This clonotype was sampled from a human donor with glioblastoma. The CDR3 is CSLGTAYGYTF. The base sequence is TGCAGCCTCGGGACAGCCTATGGCTACACCTTC.